This T cell receptor beta chain derives from a study of blood T cell repertoires in COVID-19. Overall study context: T cells, B-cell-depleted T cells, or PBMCs provided the cDNA or gDNA that served as material.

Using immunoSEQ multiplex PCR, the repertoire was profiled, and TCRdb retains in-frame clones only, with some absent. Of approximately 240,000 clones in the sample, 90% to 95% were seen once. Germline V gene lookup returns CDR1 MNHEY and CDR2 SVGEGT. The ends lost 6 bases at V and 0 bases at J; junction bases unmatched: 11. CDR3 length: 18 amino acids. Living in about two dozen US areas, the participants were between about 18 and 90 years of age. In assigning cohorts, the study relied on participant-reported clinical history. The sequence came from a woman under 30 who had recovered from COVID-19. V gene TRBV6-2 or TRBV6-3 combines with J gene TRBJ2-3; 11 bases align to TRBD2. Input material: PBMCs or T cells enriched from blood (not recorded which). DNA of the CDR3: TGTGCCAGCAGCCCTGGGACTAGCGGAACTTGGAGCACAGATACGCAGTATTTT. Translated, it gives CASSPGTSGTWSTDTQYF.